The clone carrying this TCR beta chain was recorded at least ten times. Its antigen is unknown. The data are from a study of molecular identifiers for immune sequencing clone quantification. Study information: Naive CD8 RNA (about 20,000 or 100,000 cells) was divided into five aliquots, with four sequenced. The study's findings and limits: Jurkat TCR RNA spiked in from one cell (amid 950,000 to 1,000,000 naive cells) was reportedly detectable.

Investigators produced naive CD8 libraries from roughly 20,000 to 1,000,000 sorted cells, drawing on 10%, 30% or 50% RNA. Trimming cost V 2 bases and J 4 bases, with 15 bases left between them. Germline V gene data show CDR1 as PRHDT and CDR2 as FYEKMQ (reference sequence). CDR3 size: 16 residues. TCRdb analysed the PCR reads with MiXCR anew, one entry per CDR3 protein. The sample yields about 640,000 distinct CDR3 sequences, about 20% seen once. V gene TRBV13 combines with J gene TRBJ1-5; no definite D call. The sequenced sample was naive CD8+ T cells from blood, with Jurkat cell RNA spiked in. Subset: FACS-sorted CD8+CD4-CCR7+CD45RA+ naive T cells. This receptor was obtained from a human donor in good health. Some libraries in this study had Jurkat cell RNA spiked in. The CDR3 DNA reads TGTGCCAGCAGCTTATCTATAGGGCGGAGAAATCAGCCCCAGCATTTT. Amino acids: CASSLSIGRRNQPQHF.